This T cell receptor beta chain is from a study of cytotoxic CD8 clonotypes in ibrutinib-treated CLL. Libraries were prepared by immunoSEQ multiplex PCR; TCRdb keeps only in-frame clonotypes and omits some of them. Here the sample spans roughly 250,000 clones, 70% being singletons. This clone was counted between two and nine times. The CDR3 is made up of 13 amino acids. The germline V gene encodes CDR1 GTSNPN and CDR2 SVGIG (reference sequence). The junction had 3 bases not matched to a gene; V was cut back by 5 bases and J by 2 bases. This rearrangement joins TRBV30 to TRBJ1-3; TRBD1 aligns across 7 bases. Material: PBMCs, obtained after 24 months of ibrutinib treatment. This receptor was obtained from a human donor with chronic lymphocytic leukemia. CDR3 nucleotide sequence: TGTGCCTGGGGGGGACAGCCTGGAAACACCATATATTTT. Protein sequence: CAWGGQPGNTIYF.